This TCR beta chain was sequenced for a study of cytomegalovirus exposure and HLA in healthy donors (dated by TCRdb to about 2017). Notes on the research overall: According to an earlier analysis of several hundred of the donors, some 170 million T cells yielded roughly 110 million unique TCR beta sequences and approximately 300 Gb of sequence data. An early release covering roughly 600 HLA-typed donors comprised about 290 gigabases of sequencing data and around 80 million unique TCR sequences. Because of strong linkage in the cohort, roughly 5 DR-DQ haplotypes were treated as single units for association and clustering. Donor age, sex, ethnicity and CMV serostatus were compiled together with the repertoire data. Rather than drawing on any new phenotypic data, the later analysis identified candidate immune exposures from TCR beta sequences and the way those sequences occurred across donors. Every discovery cohort repertoire had been produced on one sequencing platform. Of the roughly 400 genotyped donors, around 81% fell in the genetic ancestry cluster associated with self-reported Caucasian donors. Both class I and class II loci were covered by HLA typing, at four-digit resolution. A separate validation cohort of some 130 different subjects was used in addition to the 666-subject first cohort. To decide whether each TCR beta V gene segment behaved as functional or pseudogenic, an earlier analysis of nearly 600 of the donors relied on high-throughput TCR beta sequencing. To predict cytomegalovirus infection status, the study brought together high-throughput TCR immunosequencing, statistical association of individual TCRs with disease status, and machine learning. Among roughly 370 genotyped donors of the cohort, an average of 235,054 unique TCR beta nucleotide sequences were sequenced per donor, around 20% of them non-productive. The study used immunosequencing to profile the T cell repertoires of several hundred subjects and linked those repertoires to cytomegalovirus serostatus. In a later analysis, previously published TCR beta repertoires from more than 500 donors were re-analyzed and high-resolution HLA genotyping was added so that TCR occurrence patterns could be studied. The study aimed to test whether signatures of past pathogen exposure could be identified by cataloging public T cell receptors. The number of typed donors differed by locus: roughly 629-640 for A, B, C, DRB1 and DQB1; approximately 520 for DQA1; approximately 600 for DPA1; and some 470 for DPB1. A later genetic analysis took genome-wide SNP genotypes for about three fifths of the roughly 670 donors and used that subset as a discovery cohort.

The research as a whole found: In a later analysis, several top co-occurrence clusters were reported to appear linked to parvovirus B19, influenza, CMV and Epstein-Barr virus. CMV serostatus was the only immune exposure information available for the cohort. In a later analysis, around 17,000 TCR beta sequences were associated with specific HLA alleles at a false discovery rate of 0.05. Strong co-occurrence of HLA alleles, especially DR and DQ, made assigning TCR associations to individual alleles difficult. Sequencing depth was assumed to be roughly uniform across donors in the presence/absence analyses, though that assumption may not hold. This cohort had only TCR beta chains sequenced, and the lack of alpha or paired-chain data limited which features could be detected. A total of 164 TCR beta chains were listed by the study as associated with cytomegalovirus. The sequencing pipeline was judged likely to have produced a cluster of highly shared sequence variants as a technical artifact. Compared with equally common non-associated chains, HLA-associated TCR beta chains in a later analysis were more clonally expanded and had lower generation probabilities. A further reported finding was that TCR beta sequences accurately predicted the HLA-A and HLA-B alleles for most subjects in the first cohort. Correlated functional status among segregating V segments might reflect linkage disequilibrium, but an unknown experimental factor could not be ruled out. In a later genetic analysis, a missense DCLRE1C variant was associated with V-gene and J-gene trimming of TCR beta chains, and the association was replicated in an independent cohort. In both the original and validation cohorts, the classifier was reported to diagnose cytomegalovirus status with high specificity and sensitivity. A later genetic analysis reported fewer N-insertions in productive TCRs among donors in an Asian-associated ancestry cluster than the approximately 670-donor mean. In vitro tests confirmed that a few of the cytomegalovirus-associated TCR beta chains recognize cytomegalovirus antigens. Some IMGT-functional V segments, including TRBV6-2 and TRBV6-3, could not be distinguished by the 87-base-pair reads and were therefore excluded. Most TCR sequences were seen in very few donors, while some public TCRs were found in many individuals. HLA typing was unavailable for some donors at each locus, so association tests used only the typed subset. Approximately 16 rarely observed V segments, including chromosome 9 orphons, were excluded from the earlier analysis of some 590 of the donors because counts were too low. The authors suggested that the approach could potentially be extended to other disease states and immunological phenotypes. Most CMV-associated TCR beta chains appeared to be HLA-restricted in a later analysis, and the HLA associations seemed to be driven largely by CMV exposure. An earlier analysis of some 590 of the donors showed that most TCR beta V segments appeared in productive rearrangements either about 87% or about 30% of the time, which broadly matched IMGT annotations. In a later analysis, TCR association rates were found to vary across HLA loci, with the most associated TCRs seen for DRB1 alleles and the fewest for HLA-C alleles.

The cohort consisted of 600 or so healthy bone marrow donors. All cohort members were sampled while nominally healthy, although unrecorded immune exposures were likely present. The donor tested CMV seronegative and was one of the 352 seronegative cohort members. A peripheral blood sample was collected from each donor, and TCR beta sequencing was performed on peripheral blood mononuclear cells. Genomic DNA extraction from the blood cell samples was performed with the Qiagen DNeasy Blood Extraction Kit. Turning to this clone: Which antigen it targets is not known.

The CDR3 sequence holds 13 residues, the cysteine and phenylalanine included. Kept here is only the CDR3 DNA, which spans 39 bases and is read in frame from base 1. Trimming accounts for 3 bases at V and 6 bases at J, while the number of junction bases matched to no gene is 3. Based on the germline V gene, the CDR1 and CDR2 sequences are MNHNS and SASEGT. Library construction relied on the immunoSEQ multiplex PCR assay. A mixture of 60 forward primers for TCR Vbeta segments and 13 reverse primers for TCR Jbeta segments was used in the multiplex PCR. Amplification of the CDR3 region of rearranged TCR beta genes was performed with a multiplex PCR assay on genomic DNA. Amplified TCR beta libraries were sequenced as 87-base-pair reads on the Illumina HiSeq System. On the authors' methods: Across the 670 or so repertoires, a later analysis counted around 80 million unique TCR beta chains, roughly 11 million of which were shared by at least two donors. To remove PCR and sequencing errors, raw reads were error-corrected and collapsed into unique sequences using a nearest-neighbor algorithm that merged closely related sequences. V, D and J gene segments were assigned by aligning CDR3 sequences to IMGT reference sequences. For a sequence to be retained, at least a six-nucleotide match to both a V gene segment and a J gene segment was required. Rearrangements were called productive when the CDR3 lacked stop codons and stayed in frame with V and J; all others were non-productive. CDR3 was defined by IMGT convention, running from the second conserved V-encoded cysteine to the conserved J-encoded phenylalanine. In an earlier analysis of more than 550 of the donors, sequences lacking an unambiguous match to a single V gene segment were excluded. An earlier analysis of 500 to 600 of the donors classified V segments as functional when productive rearrangements were above 56.7% and as segregating when the standard deviation between donors was above 5%. To diagnose cytomegalovirus status from the catalog of TCR beta chain sequences, a statistical classification framework was built. V and J gene assignment, in a later analysis, came from comparing TCR nucleotide sequences with IMGT/GENE-DB human TR gene sequences. In a later analysis, CDR3 sequences and most-parsimonious VDJ recombination scenarios were assigned using the TCRdist pipeline. A later analysis defined each TCR beta chain by its CDR3 amino acid sequence plus V-gene family, and excluded reads lacking a unique V-gene family. As a way to deal with suspected cross-contamination and a sequencing artifact, a later analysis dropped under 600 nucleotide sequences that were highly shared and had low generation probability. A later analysis calculated a clonal expansion index for each public chain from normalized within-repertoire ranks of inferred template counts. In a later analysis, generation probabilities were computed using a VDJ recombination model fitted to out-of-frame rearrangements, and the results were checked against IGoR. Hypergeometric tests were used in a later analysis to score TCR-TCR, TCR-HLA and TCR-CMV co-occurrence, with a repertoire-size bias correction applied to the TCR pairs. In a later analysis, false discovery rates were estimated by permuting HLA or CMV assignments 20 times. In a later analysis, co-occurring TCRs were grouped with DBSCAN, and TCRdist sequence similarity was added when clustering was performed within HLA-allele-positive subsets. For co-occurrence clustering, repertoires with fewer than 30,000 or more than 120,000 public chains were excluded, along with 4 to 6 repertoires with anomalous nucleotide sharing. The table was pulled from immuneACCESS by TCRdb, which kept in-frame rearrangements only. Such tables lose some clones; where checked, under half of the loss comes from unresolved V genes, and the rest has no known cause. V and J calls and clone size are given by that table; D and trimming were obtained from the DNA. The sample's clone listing holds approximately 130,000 clones. Clones ranked in the top ten supply 1.5% to 2% of the sample.

The sequencing input was PBMCs. Here the chain combines TRBV6-1 and TRBJ1-2, with 8 bases aligning to TRBD1. The clonotype comes from a woman in her fifties or sixties in good health and CMV-seronegative. The CDR3 loop reads CASSETGAHGYTF. The DNA sequence reads TGTGCCAGCAGTGAGACAGGGGCGCATGGCTACACCTTC.